What follows are 9 T cell receptor beta chains derived from one specimen sequenced in a study of blood T cells in healthy people across ages. Then a second PCR, running roughly 7 to 11 cycles, was carried out with a sample-barcoded 5' primer and a J-beta primer mix. Each CDR3 protein is one row after TCRdb ran MiXCR on the 5' RACE reads. The sample shows 1.5 million to 2 million distinct CDR3 sequences, roughly 28% of them seen only once. What was sequenced was blood. The receptor source for this set is a woman aged 25 to 45 in good health.

This clonotype appeared a few times. The chain couples TRBV6-6 to TRBJ1-2; 7 bases map to TRBD1. The CDR3 has 14 amino acids. Germline V gene data show CDR1 as MNHNY and CDR2 as SVGAGI (reference sequence). J gave up 0 bases and V 7 bases, and 5 bases lay outside the gene matches. The DNA for the CDR3 is TGTGCCAGCACCGAGACAGGGACTAACTATGGCTACACCTTC. Translated, it gives CASTETGTNYGYTF.

CDR3 sequence reads: CAIRPDSGGTEAFF. The DNA of the CDR3 is TGTGCCATCAGGCCCGACTCCGGGGGCACTGAAGCTTTCTTT. The V gene is TRBV10-3, the J gene TRBJ1-1; maybe TRBD1 (5 bases). Germline loops: CDR1 ENHRY, CDR2 SYGVKD. This CDR3 is 14 amino acids long. Trimming shortened V by 6 bases and J by 4 bases, and 15 bases separated the two germline ends.

The chain couples TRBV12-3 or TRBV12-4 to TRBJ2-5; D is perhaps TRBD1 or TRBD2 (5 bases each). The V end lost 6 bases, the J end lost 14 bases, and 19 bases lay between the germline ends. This CDR3 contains 12 residues. CDR3 amino acids: CASSRDPGLLYF. The CDR3 nucleotides read TGTGCCAGCAGCCGGGACCCGGGTTTATTATACTTC.

This rearrangement joins TRBV19 to TRBJ2-6; D is undetermined. V dropped 4 bases and J dropped 0 bases, with 13 bases sitting between them. Germline-derived CDR1 and CDR2 are LNHDA and SQIVND (reference sequence). The CDR3 sequence is 17 residues long. The CDR3 loop is CASSSPHTASGANVLTF. CDR3 DNA sequence: TGTGCCAGTAGTAGCCCCCACACAGCCTCTGGGGCCAACGTCCTGACTTTC. The complete variable domain, with remaining parts taken from reference TRBV19 and TRBJ2-6, reads DGGITQSPKYLFRKEGQNVTLSCEQNLNHDAMYWYRQDPGQGLRLIYYSQIVNDFQKGDIAEGYSVSREKKESFPLTVTSAQKNPTAFYLCASSSPHTASGANVLTFGAGSRLTVL.

The J gene is TRBJ1-1, the V gene TRBV3-1, with unresolved D. The CDR3 extends over 13 amino acids. The germline V gene has CDR1 LGHDT and CDR2 YNNKEL (reference sequence). The V and J ends lost 1 base and 6 bases respectively, with 9 bases between them. The CDR3 here is CASSQAPTAEAFF. CDR3 nucleotide sequence: TGTGCCAGCAGCCAAGCCCCTACAGCTGAAGCTTTCTTT. The full variable domain, its missing parts supplied by reference TRBV3-1 and TRBJ1-1, is DTAVSQTPKYLVTQMGNDKSIKCEQNLGHDTMYWYKQDSKKFLKIMFSYNNKELIINETVPNRFSPKSPDKAHLNLHINSLELGDSAVYFCASSQAPTAEAFFGQGTRLTVV.

This clonotype was counted between two and nine times. The J gene is TRBJ1-6, the V gene TRBV27, with TRBD1 as a possible D gene (5 bases). CDR1 and CDR2 from the germline V gene are MNHEY and SMNVEV (reference sequence). Deletions cut 3 bases from V and 9 bases from J, with 18 bases between. CDR3 size: 16 residues. CDR3 amino acids: CASSFLGPGGTSPLHF. The CDR3 region has the DNA TGTGCCAGCAGTTTCCTTGGACCCGGAGGGACTTCACCCCTCCACTTT.

The rearrangement links TRBV12-5 to TRBJ2-7; 10 bases are shared with TRBD2. The CDR3 totals 15 residues. J lost 4 bases, V lost 5 bases, and 8 bases had no gene match. Germline V gives CDR1 LGHNT, CDR2 FRNRAP. CDR3 DNA: TGTGCTAGTGGTGAACGGACTAGCGGATTTTACGAGCAGTACTTC. Amino acids: CASGERTSGFYEQYF.

The rearrangement links TRBV6-2 or TRBV6-3 to TRBJ2-7; D ambiguous. The CDR3 is made up of 14 amino acids. V lost 7 bases, J lost 7 bases, and 20 bases lay in between. Germline values: CDR1 MNHEY, CDR2 SVGEGT. CDR3 sequence: CASTSPGPFFEQYF. In DNA form, the CDR3 reads TGTGCCAGCACCTCTCCCGGACCTTTCTTTGAGCAGTACTTC.

This chain joins TRBV28 and TRBJ2-1, with 8 positions matching TRBD1. There are 16 residues in the CDR3. With 3 bases clipped from V and 5 bases from J, the junction kept 9 bases outside the gene matches. Per germline, CDR1 MDHEN and CDR2 SYDVKM. The CDR3 DNA reads TGTGCCAGCAGTTTCCGCCAGGACAGGGTGGACAATGAGCAGTTCTTC. This encodes CASSFRQDRVDNEQFF.